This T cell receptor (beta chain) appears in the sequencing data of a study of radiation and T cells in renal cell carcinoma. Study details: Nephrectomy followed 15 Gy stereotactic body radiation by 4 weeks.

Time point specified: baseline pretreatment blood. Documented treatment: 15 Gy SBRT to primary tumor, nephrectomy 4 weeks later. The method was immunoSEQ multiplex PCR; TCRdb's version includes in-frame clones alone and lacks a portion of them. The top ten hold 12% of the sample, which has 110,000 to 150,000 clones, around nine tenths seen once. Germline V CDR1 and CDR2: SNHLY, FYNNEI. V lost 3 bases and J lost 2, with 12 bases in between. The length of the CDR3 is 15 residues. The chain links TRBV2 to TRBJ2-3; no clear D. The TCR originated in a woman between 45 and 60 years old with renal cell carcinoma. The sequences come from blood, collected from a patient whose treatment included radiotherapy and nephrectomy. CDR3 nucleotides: TGTGCCAGCAGTGATCAACGTCCGCCCACAGATACGCAGTATTTT. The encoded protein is CASSDQRPPTDTQYF.